This TCR beta chain came from a study of cytomegalovirus exposure and HLA in healthy donors. As concerns this clone: Its antigen remains unknown.

This CDR3 spans 14 amino acids. Unmatched junction bases numbered 4, after V lost 5 bases and J lost 3 bases. CDR1 is MDHEN and CDR2 is SYDVKM in the germline V gene. Study results and limitations: Previously analyzed data showed that most TCR beta V segments were productive at a frequency of about 87% or about 30%. It was taken for granted in presence/absence analyses that sequencing depth across donors was roughly uniform. Sequencing had likely introduced a cluster of highly shared sequence variants as an artifact.

A multiplex PCR was run with 60 Vbeta primers and 13 Jbeta primers. Produced via immunoSEQ multiplex PCR; TCRdb's table is partial and in-frame only. Counted here are roughly 110,000 clones, around 80% occurring once; the ten biggest clones make up around 5%. Sequencing was performed on PBMCs. V and J are TRBV28 and TRBJ2-5; 9 nucleotides line up with TRBD1. The receptor was isolated from a man younger than 45 in good health and CMV-seropositive. CDR3: CASSHRDREETQYF. CDR3 sequence (DNA): TGTGCCAGCAGTCACCGGGACAGGGAAGAGACCCAGTACTTC.